This T cell receptor beta chain was captured by sequencing in a study of blood T cell repertoires in COVID-19. The CDR3 is 14 amino acids. Germline values: CDR1 MDHEN, CDR2 SYDVKM. V lost 5 bases and J 2 bases, leaving 12 bases between the germline ends. The table came from immunoSEQ multiplex PCR; TCRdb's copy has only in-frame clones and leaves some out. The data contain under 350,000 clones, 80% to 90% of them singletons. Sequenced material: PBMCs or T cells enriched from blood (not recorded which). The origin of this receptor is a woman aged 40 to 50 with acute COVID-19. The chain carries TRBV28 and TRBJ2-5; maybe TRBD1 (6 bases). The CDR3 DNA sequence: TGTGCCAGCAGTCCGAGACAGGTTCAAGAGACCCAGTACTTC. It codes for CASSPRQVQETQYF. The full variable domain, its missing parts supplied by reference TRBV28 and TRBJ2-5, is DVKVTQSSRYLVKRTGEKVFLECVQDMDHENMFWYRQDPGLGLRLIYFSYDVKMKEKGDIPEGYSVSREKKERFSLILESASTNQTSMYLCASSPRQVQETQYFGPGTRLLVL.